This T cell receptor beta chain is from a study of blood T cell repertoires in COVID-19 (TCRdb year 2020). About the study as a whole: Samples covering the acute and convalescent phases of COVID-19 were provided by collaborators in the United States, Italy and Spain. A freely available public database, intended as a resource for researchers studying the immune response to SARS-CoV-2, is where the repertoires were released. The samples were drawn from the first 160 participants of the ongoing ImmuneRACE study and from 950 to 1,500 subjects provided by 6 global collaborators. The prospective study material was composed of cDNA or gDNA derived from T cells, B-cell-depleted T cells, or PBMCs. Subjects who had been exposed to COVID-19, were actively infected with it, or had recovered from it provided the deeply sampled blood TCRbeta repertoires that made up the dataset. Where available, HLA class I and class II types were obtained from metadata supplied by the sample provider rather than from assay-based typing. A de-identified subject ID, COVID-19 status, age in years and sex were almost always included in the sample metadata. Results and caveats for the whole study, not just this receptor: How much clinical and demographic metadata was included differed by source and by participant, and the metadata was provided uncurated.

Samples from volunteer blood donors who had recovered from COVID-19 were contributed by a second Seattle source. Each collaborating institution followed its own protocols to collect whole blood in K2EDTA tubes. For TCRbeta analysis, collaborators shipped samples in one of three forms: frozen whole blood, isolated PBMCs, or DNA extracted from either of those sample types. With respect to this clone: Its antigen remains unidentified. No base qualities exist here, and no much larger clone lies one base off it.

Per the germline V gene (reference sequence), WNHNN is the CDR1 and SYGVQD is the CDR2. The CDR3, cysteine through phenylalanine, is 13 amino acids long. Just the 39-base CDR3 DNA is kept, in frame starting at base 1. A distance of 14 bases separates the germline ends of V and J, which lose 5 bases and 9 bases respectively. TCRbeta CDR3 regions were amplified from genomic DNA by means of the immunoSEQ Assay, a bias-controlled multiplex PCR. Per the source publication's procedure: The number of nucleated cells in each sample was estimated by amplification of reference gene primers within the assay. To quantify the absolute abundance of each unique TCRbeta CDR3 rearrangement, sequence reads were collapsed and filtered. Productive Simpson clonality was computed per sample as the square root of Simpson's diversity index over productive rearrangements. The table comes from immuneACCESS by way of TCRdb, which keeps in-frame sequences with V and J called. Part of the clones is missing from these tables; in studies checked, under half for an unresolved V gene and the rest for unknown reasons. V, J and clone size reflect that table, while D and trimming were determined from the DNA. Here the sample has 200,000 or so clones; about 85% occur a single time. The ten top clones hold approximately 5.1% of the sample.

This receptor was obtained from a woman aged 55 to 70 who had recovered from COVID-19. The sample was peripheral blood. The receptor chain draws on TRBV10-1 and TRBJ1-5, with a weak D call of TRBD1 (5 bases match). The CDR3 protein is CASSFSTQGPQHF. The DNA sequence reads TGCGCCAGCAGTTTTTCTACTCAGGGGCCCCAGCATTTT.